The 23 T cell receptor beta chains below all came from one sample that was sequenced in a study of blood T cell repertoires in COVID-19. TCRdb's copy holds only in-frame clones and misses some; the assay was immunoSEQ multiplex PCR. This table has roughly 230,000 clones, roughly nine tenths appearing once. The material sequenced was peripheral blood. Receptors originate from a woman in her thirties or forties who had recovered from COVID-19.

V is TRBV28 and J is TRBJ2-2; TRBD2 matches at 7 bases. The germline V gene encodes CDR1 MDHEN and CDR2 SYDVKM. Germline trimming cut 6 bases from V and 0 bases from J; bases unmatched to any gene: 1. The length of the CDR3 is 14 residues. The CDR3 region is CASRRGSNTGELFF. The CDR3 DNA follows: TGTGCCAGCAGGCGGGGGTCGAACACCGGGGAGCTGTTTTTT.

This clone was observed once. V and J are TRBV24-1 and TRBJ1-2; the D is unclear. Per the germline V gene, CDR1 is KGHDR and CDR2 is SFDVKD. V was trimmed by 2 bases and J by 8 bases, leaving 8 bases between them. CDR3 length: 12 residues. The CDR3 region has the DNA TGTGCCACCAGTGATTACTCACGAGGCTACACCTTC. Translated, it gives CATSDYSRGYTF.

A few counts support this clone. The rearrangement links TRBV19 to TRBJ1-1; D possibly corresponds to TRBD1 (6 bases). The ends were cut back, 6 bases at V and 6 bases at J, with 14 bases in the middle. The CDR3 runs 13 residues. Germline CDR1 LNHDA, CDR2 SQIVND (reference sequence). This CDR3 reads CASRGTGGAEAFF. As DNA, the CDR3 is TGTGCCAGTAGGGGTACTGGGGGCGCTGAAGCTTTCTTT. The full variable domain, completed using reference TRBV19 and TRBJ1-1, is DGGITQSPKYLFRKEGQNVTLSCEQNLNHDAMYWYRQDPGQGLRLIYYSQIVNDFQKGDIAEGYSVSREKKESFPLTVTSAQKNPTAFYLCASRGTGGAEAFFGQGTRLTVV.

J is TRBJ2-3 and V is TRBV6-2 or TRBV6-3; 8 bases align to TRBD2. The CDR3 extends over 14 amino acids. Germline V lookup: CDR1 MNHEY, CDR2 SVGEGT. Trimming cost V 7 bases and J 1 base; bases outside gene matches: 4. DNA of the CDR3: TGTGCCAGCACCCCAGCGGGAGGCACAGATACGCAGTATTTT. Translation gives CASTPAGGTDTQYF.

The CDR3 DNA follows: TGTGCCAGCAGTGAGGGTATGCCAGGGGGCGCGAGGGAGACCCAGTACTTC. This gives the protein CASSEGMPGGARETQYF. The chain employs TRBV2 and TRBJ2-5; TRBD1 matches 8 bases. The germline CDR1 and CDR2 sequences are SNHLY and FYNNEI. This CDR3 is 17 amino acids long. The trim removed 3 bases at V and 5 bases at J, leaving 14 bases unmatched. The full variable domain, with the rest looked up from reference TRBV2 and TRBJ2-5, is EPEVTQTPSHQVTQMGQEVILRCVPISNHLYFYWYRQILGQKVEFLVSFYNNEISEKSEIFDDQFSVERPDGSNFTLKIRSTKLEDSAMYFCASSEGMPGGARETQYFGPGTRLLVL.

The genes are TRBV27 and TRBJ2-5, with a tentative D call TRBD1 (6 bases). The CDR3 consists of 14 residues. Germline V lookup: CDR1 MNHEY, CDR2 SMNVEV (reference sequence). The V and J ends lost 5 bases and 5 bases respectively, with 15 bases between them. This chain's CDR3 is CASSPGHYSETQYF. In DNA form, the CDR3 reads TGTGCCAGCAGTCCGGGACATTATTCCGAGACCCAGTACTTC.

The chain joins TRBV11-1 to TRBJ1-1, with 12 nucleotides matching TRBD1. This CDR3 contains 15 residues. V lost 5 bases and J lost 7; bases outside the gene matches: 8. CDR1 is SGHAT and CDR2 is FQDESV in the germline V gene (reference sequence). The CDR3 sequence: CASSEPGTGGFEAFF. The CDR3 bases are TGTGCCAGCAGCGAACCCGGGACAGGGGGCTTTGAAGCTTTCTTT. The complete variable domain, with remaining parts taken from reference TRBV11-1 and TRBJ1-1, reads EAEVAQSPRYKITEKSQAVAFWCDPISGHATLYWYRQILGQGPELLVQFQDESVVDDSQLPKDRFSAERLKGVDSTLKIQPAELGDSAMYLCASSEPGTGGFEAFFGQGTRLTVV.

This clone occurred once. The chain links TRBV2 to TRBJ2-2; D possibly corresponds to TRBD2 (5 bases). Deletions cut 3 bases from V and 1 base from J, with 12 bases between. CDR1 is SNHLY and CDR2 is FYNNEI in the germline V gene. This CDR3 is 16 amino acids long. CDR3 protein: CASSERGLGNTGELFF. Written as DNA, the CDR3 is TGTGCCAGCAGTGAGAGAGGGCTGGGGAACACCGGGGAGCTGTTTTTT. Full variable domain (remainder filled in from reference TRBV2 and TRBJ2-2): EPEVTQTPSHQVTQMGQEVILRCVPISNHLYFYWYRQILGQKVEFLVSFYNNEISEKSEIFDDQFSVERPDGSNFTLKIRSTKLEDSAMYFCASSERGLGNTGELFFGEGSRLTVL.

For the CDR3, the DNA is TGTGCCAGCAGTTTCCTCCAGAGAGGCGCTTTCTTT. It yields the protein CASSFLQRGAFF. The V call is TRBV12-3 or TRBV12-4, the J call TRBJ1-1; D gene ambiguous. V lost 3 bases to trimming and J lost 11 bases, with 13 bases between them. There are 12 residues in the CDR3.

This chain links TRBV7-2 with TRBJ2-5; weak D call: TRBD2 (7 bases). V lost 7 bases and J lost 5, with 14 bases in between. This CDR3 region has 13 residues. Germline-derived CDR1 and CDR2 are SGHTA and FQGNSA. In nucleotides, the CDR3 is TGTGCCAGCAACCGGGGGGCCGGGGAGACCCAGTACTTC. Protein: CASNRGAGETQYF. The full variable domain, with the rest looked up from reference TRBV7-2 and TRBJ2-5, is GAGVSQSPSNKVTEKGKDVELRCDPISGHTALYWYRQSLGQGLEFLIYFQGNSAPDKSGLPSDRFSAERTGGSVSTLTIQRTQQEDSAVYLCASNRGAGETQYFGPGTRLLVL.

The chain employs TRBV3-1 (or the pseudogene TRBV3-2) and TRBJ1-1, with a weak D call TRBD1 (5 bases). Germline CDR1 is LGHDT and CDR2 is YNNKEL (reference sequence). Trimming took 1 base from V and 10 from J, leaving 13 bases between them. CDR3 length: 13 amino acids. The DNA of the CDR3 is TGTGCCAGCAGCCAAGCAGGGAAGGTCGGAGCTTTCTTT. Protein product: CASSQAGKVGAFF.

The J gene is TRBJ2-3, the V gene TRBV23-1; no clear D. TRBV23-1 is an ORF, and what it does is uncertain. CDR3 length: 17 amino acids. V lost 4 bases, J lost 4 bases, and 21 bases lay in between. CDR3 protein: CASSPSTRQVWSDTQYF. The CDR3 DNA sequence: TGCGCCAGCAGTCCTTCGACCCGGCAGGTGTGGTCAGATACGCAGTATTTT.

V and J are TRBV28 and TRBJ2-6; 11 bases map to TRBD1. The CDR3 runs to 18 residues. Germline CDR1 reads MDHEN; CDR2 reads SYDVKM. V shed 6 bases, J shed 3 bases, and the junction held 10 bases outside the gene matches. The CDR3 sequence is CASSPSGTGGYGANVLTF. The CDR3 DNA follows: TGTGCCAGCAGCCCCTCAGGGACAGGGGGTTATGGGGCCAACGTCCTGACTTTC.

This CDR3 reads CASSPSRVLGANVLTF. In DNA, the CDR3 is TGTGCCAGCAGTCCCTCCCGGGTCCTTGGGGCCAACGTCCTGACTTTC. J is TRBJ2-6 and V is TRBV6-2 or TRBV6-3; D uncertain. CDR3 length equals 16 residues. V was pared by 5 bases and J by 3 bases, with 14 bases between. The germline CDR1 and CDR2 sequences are MNHEY and SVGEGT.

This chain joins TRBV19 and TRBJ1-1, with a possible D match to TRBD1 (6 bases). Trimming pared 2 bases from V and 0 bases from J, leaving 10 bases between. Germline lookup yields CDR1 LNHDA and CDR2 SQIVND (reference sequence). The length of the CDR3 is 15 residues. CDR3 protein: CASSIQRDMNTEAFF. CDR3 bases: TGTGCCAGTAGTATACAGCGGGACATGAACACTGAAGCTTTCTTT.

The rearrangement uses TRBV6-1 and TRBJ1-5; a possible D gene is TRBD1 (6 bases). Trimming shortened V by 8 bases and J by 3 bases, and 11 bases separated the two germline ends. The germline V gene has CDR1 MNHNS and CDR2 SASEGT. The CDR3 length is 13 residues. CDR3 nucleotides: TGTGCCAGCGGACAGATCACCAATCAGCCCCAGCATTTT. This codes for CASGQITNQPQHF.

CDR3 coding DNA: TGTGCCAGCAGCTTGGGGGGGAACTACTACAATGAGCAGTTCTTC. This codes for CASSLGGNYYNEQFF. The J gene is TRBJ2-1, the V gene TRBV11-2, with TRBD2 matching over 7 bases. CDR1 is SGHAT, CDR2 FQNNGV, per germline. This CDR3 contains 15 residues. V lost 3 bases and J lost 3; bases outside the gene matches: 5. Supplemented by reference TRBV11-2 and TRBJ2-1, the full variable domain reads EAGVAQSPRYKIIEKRQSVAFWCNPISGHATLYWYQQILGQGPKLLIQFQNNGVVDDSQLPKDRFSAERLKGVDSTLKIQPAKLEDSAVYLCASSLGGNYYNEQFFGPGTRLTVL.

The CDR3 bases are TGTGCCAGCTCACGACCGGGACTCGAGCAGTACGTC. It translates to CASSRPGLEQYV. The rearrangement uses TRBV18 and TRBJ2-7; TRBD2 is a possible D gene (6 bases). Germline V gives CDR1 KGHSH, CDR2 LQKENI. The CDR3 loop spans 12 amino acids. V dropped 4 bases and J dropped 6 bases, with 10 bases sitting between them.

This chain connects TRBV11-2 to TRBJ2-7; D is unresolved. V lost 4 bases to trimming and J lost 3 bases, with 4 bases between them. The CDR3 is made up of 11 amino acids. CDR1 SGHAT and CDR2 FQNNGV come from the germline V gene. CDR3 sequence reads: CASSSLYEQYV. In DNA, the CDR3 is TGTGCCAGCAGCTCACTCTACGAGCAGTACGTC.

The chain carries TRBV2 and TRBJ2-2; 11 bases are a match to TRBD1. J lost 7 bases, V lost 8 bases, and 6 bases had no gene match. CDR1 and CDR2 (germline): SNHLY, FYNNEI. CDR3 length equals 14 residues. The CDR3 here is CASLDRGLSGELFF. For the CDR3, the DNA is TGTGCCAGCCTGGACAGGGGGCTTAGCGGGGAGCTGTTTTTT.

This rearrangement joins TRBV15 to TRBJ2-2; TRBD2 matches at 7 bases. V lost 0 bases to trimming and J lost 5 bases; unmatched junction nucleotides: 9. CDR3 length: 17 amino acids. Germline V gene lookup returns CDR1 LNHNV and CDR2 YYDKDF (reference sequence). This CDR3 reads CATSRDLVAGGTGELFF. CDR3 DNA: TGTGCCACCAGCAGAGATCTGGTAGCGGGCGGGACCGGGGAGCTGTTTTTT.

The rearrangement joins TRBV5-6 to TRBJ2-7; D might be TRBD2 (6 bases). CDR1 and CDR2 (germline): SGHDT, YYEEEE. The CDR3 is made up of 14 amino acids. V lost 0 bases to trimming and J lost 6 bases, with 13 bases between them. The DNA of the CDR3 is TGTGCCAGCAGCTTGGGATCGACTAGTGGCGAGCAGTACTTC. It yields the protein CASSLGSTSGEQYF.

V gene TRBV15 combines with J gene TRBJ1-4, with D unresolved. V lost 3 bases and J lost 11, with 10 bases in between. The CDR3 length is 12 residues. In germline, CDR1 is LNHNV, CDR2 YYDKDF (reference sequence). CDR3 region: CATSRGSGKLFF. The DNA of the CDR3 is TGTGCCACCAGCAGGGGAAGCGGGAAACTGTTTTTT. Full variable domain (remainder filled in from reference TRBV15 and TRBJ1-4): DAMVIQNPRYQVTQFGKPVTLSCSQTLNHNVMYWYQQKSSQAPKLLFHYYDKDFNNEADTPDNFQSRRPNTSFCFLDIRSPGLGDTAMYLCATSRGSGKLFFGSGTQLSVL.